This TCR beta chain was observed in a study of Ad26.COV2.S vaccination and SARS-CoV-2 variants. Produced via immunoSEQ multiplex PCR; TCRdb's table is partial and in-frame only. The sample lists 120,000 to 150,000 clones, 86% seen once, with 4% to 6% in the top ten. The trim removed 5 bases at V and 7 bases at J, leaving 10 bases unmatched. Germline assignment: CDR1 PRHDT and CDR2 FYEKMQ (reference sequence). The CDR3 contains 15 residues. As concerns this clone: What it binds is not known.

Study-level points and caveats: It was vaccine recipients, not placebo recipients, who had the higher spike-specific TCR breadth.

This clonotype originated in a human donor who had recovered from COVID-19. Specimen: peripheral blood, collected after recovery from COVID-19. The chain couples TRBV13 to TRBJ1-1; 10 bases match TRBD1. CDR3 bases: TGTGCCAGCAGCCCGGGGGACAGGGGTACTATTGAAGCTTTCTTT. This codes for CASSPGDRGTIEAFF.